The 18 T cell receptor beta chains listed next were all sequenced from one sample in a study of T cell clonality in common variable immunodeficiency. TCRdb keeps only in-frame clones here, not all; method: immunoSEQ multiplex PCR. The specimen has about 37,000 clones, none found just once. The sequenced sample was peripheral blood mononuclear cells. The receptors derive from a person aged 18-70 years in good health.

This clone was detected ten times or more. The CDR3 end lies 3 residues beyond the end of the read and is filled in from the germline J gene. The chain links TRBV16 to TRBJ1-5, with TRBD1 as a possible D gene (5 bases). Trimming left V 1 base short and J 3 bases short, with 16 bases between. This CDR3 has 17 residues. Germline assignment: CDR1 KGHSY and CDR2 FQNENV. The CDR3 loop is CASSQFLAGPINQPQHF. The part of the CDR3 DNA that was read is TGTGCCAGCAGCCAATTCCTGGCAGGGCCCATCAATCAGCCC.

This clone was counted between two and nine times. Mismatch with germline at one junction end may stem from a read error. Other DNA sequences of this sample code for an identical CDR3. The covered CDR3 bases are TGTGCTAGCAGCTACGAGCGGGGAGGGTCGTACGAG. Protein sequence: CASSYERGGSYE. The full CDR3 protein is CASSYERGGSYEQYF. V gene TRBV11-2 combines with J gene TRBJ2-7; TRBD2 agrees at 7 bases. The missing CDR3 end, 3 residues past where the read stops, is filled in from the germline J gene. Germline lookup yields CDR1 SGHAT and CDR2 FQNNGV. The CDR3 has 15 residues.

This clone has a count of ten or more. From the germline J gene comes the end of the CDR3, since the read stops 3 residues before it. This chain links TRBV11-3 with TRBJ2-5; 8 bases align to TRBD1. The J segment lost 2 bases and the V segment lost 5 bases, leaving 4 bases of the junction unmatched. The CDR3 contains 14 residues. Germline V gene lookup returns CDR1 SGHNT and CDR2 YENEEA. CDR3 DNA, as far as it was read: TGTGCCAGCAGCCCCAGACAGGGGCAAGAGACC. It codes for CASSPRQGQET. The CDR3 in its entirety is CASSPRQGQETQYF.

The sample holds many counts of this clone. With the read ending 3 residues before the CDR3 end, the germline J gene is used to fill in that end. The chain links TRBV20-1 to TRBJ1-4, with D possibly TRBD1 on 5 matching bases. CDR3 length: 15 residues. V lost 0 bases and J 5 bases, leaving 13 bases between the germline ends. Looked up from germline, CDR1 is DFQATT and CDR2 is SNEGSKA (reference sequence). The sequenced part of the CDR3 DNA is TGCAGTGCTAGAGATTCGAGGGGTAGGAATGAAAAA. Protein product: CSARDSRGRNEK. The entire CDR3 is CSARDSRGRNEKLFF.

This clone occurred many times. Sequencing ends 3 residues short of the CDR3 end; the germline J gene provides the rest. The chain joins TRBV5-1 to TRBJ2-3; weak D call: TRBD1 (6 bases). The V end was cut by 4 bases, the J end by 2 bases, with 14 bases between. The germline V gene encodes CDR1 SGHRS and CDR2 YFSETQ. The CDR3 runs to 15 residues. This chain's CDR3 is CASSPTTGFTDTQYF. The DNA read from the CDR3 is TGCGCCAGCAGCCCGACGACAGGATTCACAGATACG. Using reference TRBV5-1 and TRBJ2-3 for the parts outside the CDR3, the full variable domain is KAGVTQTPRYLIKTRGQQVTLSCSPISGHRSVSWYQQTPGQGLQFLFEYFSETQRNKGNFPGRFSGRQFSNSRSEMNVSTLELGDSALYLCASSPTTGFTDTQYFGPGTRLTVL.

This clone was seen many times. The CDR3 end falls 3 residues outside the read, so it is completed with the germline J gene. The chain employs TRBV6-2 or TRBV6-3 and TRBJ1-1; D is ambiguous. The germline V gene has CDR1 MNHEY and CDR2 SVGEGT. The CDR3 sequence is 14 residues long. V was shortened by 2 bases and J by 1 base, with 8 bases between the two germline ends. CDR3 DNA, as far as it was read: TGTGCCAGCAGTTACAAAGGCGGGAACACTGAA. Translation: CASSYKGGNTE. The complete CDR3 reads CASSYKGGNTEAFF.

In this sample, this clone turned up many times. The read terminates 3 residues ahead of where the CDR3 ends, so the germline J gene completes it. This chain joins TRBV28 and TRBJ1-1; D unresolved. CDR3 size: 13 residues. Germline V gene lookup returns CDR1 MDHEN and CDR2 SYDVKM. With 1 base removed from V and 5 bases from J, the gap between germline ends came to 8 bases. The CDR3 bases that were read are TGTGCCAGCAGTTTATTGGCGGGTACTGAA. It codes for CASSLLAGTE. The entire CDR3 reads CASSLLAGTEAFF.

Ten or more counts support this clone. With the read ending 3 residues before the CDR3 end, the germline J gene is used to fill in that end. This sequence joins TRBV2 and TRBJ2-7; perhaps TRBD2 as D (6 bases). Germline CDR1 reads SNHLY; CDR2 reads FYNNEI. The CDR3 loop spans 13 amino acids. Trimming removed 8 bases at V and 2 bases at J, with 13 bases between. This chain's CDR3 is CASSRGRPYEQYF. The sequenced part of the CDR3 DNA is TGTGCCAGCTCCCGGGGGAGGCCCTACGAG.

This clone was picked up a small number of times. Coverage ceases 3 residues before the CDR3 finishes, and the germline J gene fills in the end. This chain joins TRBV7-6 and TRBJ2-5; 14 bases fit TRBD2. Germline V gene sequence: CDR1 SGHVS, CDR2 FNYEAQ. This CDR3 region has 16 residues. Trimming removed 4 bases from V and 5 bases from J; junction bases left unmatched: 6. The DNA read from the CDR3 is TGTGCCAGCAGCTGGGGACTAGCGGGAGTATGGGAGACC. Protein: CASSWGLAGVWET. The whole CDR3 sequence reads CASSWGLAGVWETQYF.

This clone was recorded at least ten times. The CDR3 end lies 3 residues beyond the end of the read and is filled in from the germline J gene. This chain joins TRBV30 and TRBJ2-7, with TRBD1 matching 8 bases. The CDR3 is made up of 14 amino acids. Germline CDR1 and CDR2: GTSNPN and SVGIG (reference sequence). V lost 0 bases to trimming and J lost 2 bases; unmatched junction nucleotides: 3. Incomplete CDR3 DNA: TGTGCCTGGAGTGTCGGACAGGGACCCTACGAG. It encodes CAWSVGQGPYE. The complete CDR3 sequence is CAWSVGQGPYEQYF. Full variable domain (outside the CDR3, taken from reference TRBV30 and TRBJ2-7): SQTIHQWPATLVQPVGSPLSLECTVEGTSNPNLYWYRQAAGRGLQLLFYSVGIGQISSEVPQNLSASRPQDRQFILSSKKLLLSDSGFYLCAWSVGQGPYEQYFGPGTRLTVT.

The table lists this clone with many counts. The read is 3 residues too short to cover the CDR3 end, so that end is filled in from the germline J gene. The chain couples TRBV28 to TRBJ2-1, with TRBD2 matching over 9 bases. V gave up 11 bases and J gave up 6 bases; unmatched junction bases: 8. The CDR3 length is 13 residues. In germline, CDR1 is MDHEN, CDR2 SYDVKM. CDR3 protein: CAPVVAGVNEQFF. Incomplete CDR3 DNA: TGTGCCCCCGTGGTAGCGGGAGTCAATGAG.

This clone was counted at least ten times. CDR3 loop: CASSIVAGGELFF. The sequenced CDR3 bases are TGTGCCAGTAGTATAGTTGCCGGCGGGGAG. The chain combines TRBV19 with TRBJ2-2; D call uncertain. The CDR3 extends 3 residues past the end of the read, so its final part is completed from the germline J gene. Looked up from germline, CDR1 is LNHDA and CDR2 is SQIVND (reference sequence). V was pared by 1 base and J by 7 bases, with 7 bases between. CDR3 length: 13 residues.

This clone was observed at least ten times. The observed sequence ends 3 residues before the CDR3 terminus, with the missing tail filled in from the germline J gene. V gene TRBV6-1 combines with J gene TRBJ2-5, with 8 bases matching TRBD2. From germline, CDR1 is MNHNS and CDR2 SASEGT. With 5 bases clipped from V and 3 bases from J, the junction kept 8 bases outside the gene matches. The length of the CDR3 is 15 residues. CDR3 DNA (partial): TGTGCCAGCAGTCAAGAGACTAGCGCGGAAGAGACC. This translates into CASSQETSAEET. The full CDR3 sequence reads CASSQETSAEETQYF.

This clone was observed at least ten times. The CDR3 end lies 3 residues beyond the end of the read and is filled in from the germline J gene. V gene TRBV5-1 combines with J gene TRBJ1-1; 11 bases fit TRBD1. From germline, CDR1 is SGHRS and CDR2 YFSETQ. The CDR3 is made up of 15 amino acids. V was pared by 4 bases and J by 2 bases, with 4 bases of the junction left unmatched. The CDR3 bases that were read are TGCGCCAGCAGCCGGGGACAGGGGGTCAACACTGAA. This encodes CASSRGQGVNTE. The CDR3 in full is CASSRGQGVNTEAFF. The entire variable domain, with the rest obtained from reference TRBV5-1 and TRBJ1-1, is as follows: KAGVTQTPRYLIKTRGQQVTLSCSPISGHRSVSWYQQTPGQGLQFLFEYFSETQRNKGNFPGRFSGRQFSNSRSEMNVSTLELGDSALYLCASSRGQGVNTEAFFGQGTRLTVV.

This clone was seen only a few times. The DNA ends 3 residues before the CDR3 does, and the rest of the CDR3 is filled in from the germline J gene. J is TRBJ2-7 and V is TRBV7-9; the match to TRBD1 covers 7 bases. CDR1 is SEHNR, CDR2 FQNEAQ, per germline (reference sequence). This CDR3 has 14 amino acids. The ends lost 5 bases at V and 3 bases at J; junction bases unmatched: 7. The covered CDR3 bases are TGTGCCAGCAGCCCCACAGGGGCCAGCTACGAG. Translated: CASSPTGASYE. In full, the CDR3 reads CASSPTGASYEQYF.

This clone appeared many times. The CDR3 goes on 3 residues after the read ends, and that part is filled in from the germline J gene. The V call is TRBV27, the J call TRBJ2-3, with 10 positions matching TRBD2. J was trimmed by 0 bases and V by 8 bases; bases with no gene match: 2. Germline CDR1 and CDR2: MNHEY and SMNVEV (reference sequence). The CDR3 has 14 residues. CDR3 loop: CASGTSVSTDTQYF. CDR3 DNA (partial): TGTGCCAGCGGGACTAGCGTTAGCACAGATACG.

This clone has at least ten counts. Sequencing ends 3 residues short of the CDR3 end; the germline J gene provides the rest. The V and J genes are TRBV20-1 and TRBJ2-4, with 7 bases identical to TRBD2. CDR1 is DFQATT and CDR2 is SNEGSKA in the germline V gene (reference sequence). The CDR3 spans 13 residues. The J segment lost 9 bases and the V segment lost 3 bases, leaving 8 bases of the junction unmatched. CDR3 sequence reads: CSARTGLSAIQYF. The part of the CDR3 DNA that was read is TGCAGTGCTAGGACGGGACTATCAGCCATT.

For this clone: The DNA ends 3 residues before the CDR3 does, and the rest of the CDR3 is filled in from the germline J gene. This chain uses TRBV7-6 with TRBJ2-2; 12 bases line up with TRBD2. V was clipped by 5 bases and J by 7 bases; unmatched bases: 14. From germline, CDR1 is SGHVS and CDR2 FNYEAQ. The CDR3 is made up of 18 amino acids. Partial CDR3 DNA: TGTGCCAGCAGCCTCCGTAATCAACTAGCGGGAGGTATCGGGGAG. Its protein is CASSLRNQLAGGIGE. The whole CDR3 protein reads CASSLRNQLAGGIGELFF. Supplemented by reference TRBV7-6 and TRBJ2-2, the full variable domain reads GAGVSQSPRYKVTKRGQDVALRCDPISGHVSLYWYRQALGQGPEFLTYFNYEAQQDKSGLPNDRFSAERPEGSISTLTIQRTEQRDSAMYRCASSLRNQLAGGIGELFFGEGSRLTVL.